The entry that follows covers one TCR beta chain sequence. Germline CDR1 and CDR2: SGHRS and YFSETQ. This CDR3 spans 13 amino acids. V was trimmed by 2 bases and J by 10 bases, leaving 13 bases between them. All donors were healthy HIV-negative adults lacking recent acute infections or vaccinations. All of the donors resided in Nashville, Tennessee, and each was a Caucasian adult. This sample was included in a study of shared clonotypes between healthy human individuals. Study-level background: CD4 naive cells filled three plates per donor, CD4 memory three, CD8 naive two and CD8 memory one.

The test was conducted at deep level. Some clones are missing from TCRdb's copy, which holds only in-frame ones; the method was immunoSEQ multiplex PCR. The sample holds 2 million to 2.5 million clones, 85% to 95% seen once. This sequence was found in a man in his late teens or twenties in good health. Some clones in this sample may be carry-over from other donors' samples. The rearrangement uses TRBV5-1 and TRBJ2-1, with D uncertain. Sequencing used naive CD4+ T cells from PBMCs. The subset: CD45RA+ positively selected. CDR3 residues: CASSFSPPAEQFF. Here the CDR3 DNA reads TGCGCCAGCAGCTTCAGTCCCCCCGCAGAGCAGTTCTTC. Full variable domain (missing parts from reference TRBV5-1 and TRBJ2-1): KAGVTQTPRYLIKTRGQQVTLSCSPISGHRSVSWYQQTPGQGLQFLFEYFSETQRNKGNFPGRFSGRQFSNSRSEMNVSTLELGDSALYLCASSFSPPAEQFFGPGTRLTVL.